The rows below give T cell receptor beta chains drawn from one sample of a study of T cells in Graves' hyperthyroidism and ophthalmopathy. MiXCR was run by TCRdb on the multiplex PCR reads, yielding one entry per CDR3 protein. The table records tens of thousands of distinct CDR3 sequences, less than 50% of them present only once. Sequencing used blood. The origin of the receptors is a woman in her 50s with Graves' ophthalmopathy. The CDR3 runs from the conserved cysteine through the conserved F or W. The D gene is left open where the match is weak. Clone size, where shown, is once, few, many, or a class for clones that have expanded.

d_call,v_call,j_call,clone_size,cdr3_aa,cdr3_nt
-,TRBV6-1,TRBJ2-3,many,CASSGHATDTQYF,TGTGCCAGCAGTGGACATGCCACAGATACGCAGTATTTT
-,TRBV19,TRBJ1-2,many,CASSIIPGADYGYTF,TGTGCCAGTAGTATAATTCCGGGCGCAGACTATGGCTACACCTTC
TRBD1,TRBV12-3/TRBV12-4,TRBJ1-1,many,CASSLGQGHTEAFF,TGTGCCAGCAGCCTCGGACAGGGCCACACTGAAGCTTTCTTT
-,TRBV2,TRBJ1-5,many,CASSETGIYNQPQHF,TGTGCCAGCAGTGAAACAGGGATTTACAATCAGCCCCAGCATTTT
-,TRBV7-3,TRBJ1-1,once,CASSLMGRENTEAFF,TGTGCCAGCAGCTTAATGGGCCGGGAGAACACTGAAGCTTTCTTT
-,TRBV6-5,TRBJ1-2,many,CASSYDRGRAGGYTF,TGTGCCAGCAGTTACGACCGAGGCCGAGCCGGTGGCTACACCTTC
TRBD1,TRBV19,TRBJ2-1,-,CASSDTGTGAGNEQFF,TGTGCCAGTAGTGATACCGGGACAGGGGCCGGGAATGAGCAGTTCTTC
-,TRBV6-6,TRBJ1-5,many,CASSYERLNQPQHF,TGTGCCAGCAGTTACGAGCGACTCAATCAGCCCCAGCATTTT
TRBD2,TRBV4-1,TRBJ2-7,-,CASSQRPDTSGGLSYEQYF,TGCGCCAGCAGCCAACGCCCCGATACTAGCGGGGGCCTCTCCTACGAGCAGTACTTC
-,TRBV7-2,TRBJ2-5,-,CASSLNPSETQYF,TGTGCCAGCAGCTTAAACCCGTCTGAGACCCAGTACTTC
TRBD2,TRBV7-8,TRBJ2-3,-,CASSSTSGGLTDTQYF,TGTGCCAGCAGTTCGACTAGCGGGGGGCTGACAGATACGCAGTATTTT
-,TRBV7-9,TRBJ2-7,many,CASSPQAAQSEQYF,TGTGCCAGCAGCCCCCAAGCGGCCCAAAGCGAGCAGTACTTC
-,TRBV9,TRBJ2-2,many,CASSVGGLQYHTGELFF,TGTGCCAGCAGCGTCGGGGGACTCCAATACCACACCGGGGAGCTGTTTTTT
-,TRBV7-9,TRBJ1-6,many,CASSRTGKSSYNSPLHF,TGTGCCAGCAGCCGTACAGGGAAATCCTCCTATAATTCACCCCTCCACTTT
-,TRBV19,TRBJ2-5,many,CASSMYDRPQETQYF,TGTGCCAGTAGTATGTATGACAGACCTCAAGAGACCCAGTACTTC
TRBD2,TRBV20-1,TRBJ2-3,many,CSARDLEGGRDTQYF,TGCAGTGCTAGAGATTTGGAGGGAGGGCGAGATACGCAGTATTTT
TRBD1,TRBV24-1,TRBJ2-1,-,CATSIGQGGNEQFF,TGTGCCACCAGTATAGGACAGGGGGGGAATGAGCAGTTCTTC
-,TRBV20-1,TRBJ1-4,many,CSASLSSSSREKLFF,TGCAGTGCTAGTCTGTCGAGCTCTTCAAGGGAAAAACTGTTTTTT
TRBD1,TRBV6-5,TRBJ2-5,many,CASSYRPGTGPETQYF,TGTGCCAGCAGTTATCGGCCCGGGACAGGGCCAGAGACCCAGTACTTC
-,TRBV30,TRBJ2-7,few,CAWSLYEIRNPKGGYEQYF,TGTGCCTGGAGTTTGTACGAGATCAGGAATCCTAAAGGGGGCTACGAGCAGTACTTC
-,TRBV5-4,TRBJ2-7,many,CASSTGSTYEQYF,TGTGCCAGCAGCACAGGGTCTACCTACGAGCAGTACTTC
TRBD1,TRBV9,TRBJ2-2,once,CASKDRGPANTGELFF,TGTGCCAGCAAGGACAGGGGGCCTGCGAACACCGGGGAGCTGTTTTTT
-,TRBV20-1,TRBJ2-5,-,CSASPPGSETQYF,TGCAGTGCTAGCCCACCTGGATCAGAGACCCAGTACTTC
-,TRBV2,TRBJ1-6,-,CASMASDNSPLHF,TGTGCCAGCATGGCTAGCGATAATTCACCCCTCCACTTT
TRBD1,TRBV13,TRBJ1-2,-,CASSGRDRGYGYTF,TGTGCCAGCAGCGGCCGGGACAGGGGCTATGGCTACACCTTC
TRBD2,TRBV10-3,TRBJ2-7,-,CAISETSGSGEQYF,TGTGCCATCAGCGAGACTAGCGGGAGTGGCGAGCAGTACTTC
-,TRBV7-6,TRBJ2-2,many,CASSLRLGHAGELFF,TGTGCCAGCAGCTTAAGACTGGGGCACGCCGGGGAGCTGTTTTTT
TRBD1,TRBV5-1,TRBJ2-5,-,CASSLEQGEETQYF,TGCGCCAGCAGCTTGGAGCAGGGGGAAGAGACCCAGTACTTC
-,TRBV7-2,TRBJ2-2,-,CASSSRGLNTGELFF,TGTGCCAGCAGCTCACGGGGGTTGAACACCGGGGAGCTGTTTTTT
-,TRBV9,TRBJ2-2,-,CASSASVTGELFF,TGTGCCAGCAGCGCGTCGGTGACCGGGGAGCTGTTTTTT